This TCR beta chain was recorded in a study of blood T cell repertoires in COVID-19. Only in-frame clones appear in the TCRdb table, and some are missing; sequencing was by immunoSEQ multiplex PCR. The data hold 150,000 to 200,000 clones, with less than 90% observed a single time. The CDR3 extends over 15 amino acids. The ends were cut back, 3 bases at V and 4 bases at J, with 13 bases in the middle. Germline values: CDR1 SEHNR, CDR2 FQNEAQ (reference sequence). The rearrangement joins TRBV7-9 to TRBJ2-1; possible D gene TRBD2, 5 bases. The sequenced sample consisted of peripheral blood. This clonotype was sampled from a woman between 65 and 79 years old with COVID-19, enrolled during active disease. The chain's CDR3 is CASSFLASPYNEQFF. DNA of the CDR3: TGTGCCAGCAGCTTTTTAGCGTCTCCTTACAATGAGCAGTTCTTC.